A selection of T cell receptor beta chains follows, all from one sample in a study of T-cell reconstitution after alpha-beta-depleted transplantation in children. TCRdb itself ran the PCR reads through MiXCR, one entry per CDR3 protein. Here the sample spans about 58,000 distinct CDR3 sequences, approximately 43% being singletons. This sample comprised PBMCs, mostly from graft donor cells, obtained 360 days after TCRalphabeta/CD19-depleted stem cell transplant. The receptors shown here come from a male patient aged 10 to 17 who had a stem cell transplant for acute lymphoblastic leukemia, so the T cells may come from the graft donor. Both conserved end residues are part of each CDR3. Each record gives: V gene, clone size, J gene, D gene, CDR3 DNA, CDR3 protein. A D gene is named only where the DNA matches it firmly. For some rows the clone size is stated as once, few or many, or as a class when expanded; others skip it.

TRBV20-1	.	TRBJ2-3	.	TGCAGTGCTAGCCCCGGGATCGGCCCCAATACGCAGTATTTT	CSASPGIGPNTQYF
TRBV10-3	few	TRBJ2-1	.	TGTGCCATCAGGAGACAGGGAGGGGACAATGAGCAGTTCTTC	CAIRRQGGDNEQFF
TRBV7-9	few	TRBJ2-3	.	TGTGCCAGCAGCTTCGCGGGTAGCACAGATACGCAGTATTTT	CASSFAGSTDTQYF
TRBV9	few	TRBJ2-3	TRBD1	TGTGCCAGCAGCGTGACAGGGGGCGTCGATACGCAGTATTTT	CASSVTGGVDTQYF
TRBV9	many	TRBJ2-3	TRBD1	TGTGCCAGCAGCGTGGGGGACAGGGGGCCGTCCTCCTACACAGATACGCAGTATTTT	CASSVGDRGPSSYTDTQYF
TRBV7-8	many	TRBJ1-1	.	TGTGCCAGCAGCTTAGCAAGCTATCGGGACAAAGAAGCTTTCTTT	CASSLASYRDKEAFF
TRBV29-1	few	TRBJ1-2	TRBD1	TGCAGCGTCACGGACAGGAGTGGCTACACCTTC	CSVTDRSGYTF
TRBV18	.	TRBJ1-3	.	TGTGCCAGCTCACCACCTGATTTTCGAAACACCATATATTTT	CASSPPDFRNTIYF
TRBV28	.	TRBJ2-2	TRBD1	TGTGCCAGCAGTCCTTACCGGACAGGGACCACCGGGGAGCTGTTTTTT	CASSPYRTGTTGELFF
TRBV7-8	few	TRBJ1-3	TRBD1	TGTGCCAGCAGCCCACCTGAGGGGGACAGGCCTGGAAACACCATATATTTT	CASSPPEGDRPGNTIYF
TRBV5-1	.	TRBJ1-2	.	TGCGCCAGCAGCTTGGGGCTCCCGGGACAAGAGAACTATGGCTACACCTTC	CASSLGLPGQENYGYTF
TRBV5-1	.	TRBJ1-1	.	TGCGCCAGCAGCGCCATGGGGTTGAACACTGAAGCTTTCTTT	CASSAMGLNTEAFF
TRBV6-2/TRBV6-3	.	TRBJ2-5	.	TGTGCCAGCAGTTACTCGAGTAGTTGGGAGACCCAGTACTTC	CASSYSSSWETQYF
TRBV12-3/TRBV12-4	.	TRBJ2-7	.	TGTGCCAGCAGTTTAATTCTCGGCAGAGGACTATCCAGGAGCTCCTACGAGCAGTACTTC	CASSLILGRGLSRSSYEQYF
TRBV14	.	TRBJ1-4	.	TGTGCCAGCAGCCAAGATGACGGGCATGGTGAAAAACTGTTTTTT	CASSQDDGHGEKLFF
TRBV12-3/TRBV12-4	few	TRBJ2-5	TRBD2	TGTGCCAGCAGCCTACGTGGCCCGGCGGGGGAAGTGGAGGAGACCCAGTACTTC	CASSLRGPAGEVEETQYF
TRBV29-1	.	TRBJ2-5	TRBD1	TGCAGCGCAGACAGGGGGGAGACCCAGTACTTC	CSADRGETQYF
TRBV29-1	few	TRBJ2-1	TRBD1	TGCAGCTTTTCCGGGACAGGGAGCTCCTACAATGAGCAGTTCTTC	CSFSGTGSSYNEQFF
TRBV10-3	.	TRBJ1-2	.	TGTGCCATCAGGGGGACCGGCCAAAACTATGGCTACACCTTC	CAIRGTGQNYGYTF
TRBV4-1	few	TRBJ2-1	.	TGCGCCAGCAGCCCCTACCGTGCGGAAATATCCTACAATGAGCAGTTCTTC	CASSPYRAEISYNEQFF
TRBV2	few	TRBJ2-5	.	TGTGCCAGCAGTGAAAGGTTGTACCAAGAGACCCAGTACTTC	CASSERLYQETQYF
TRBV6-5	few	TRBJ2-3	.	TGTGCCAGCAGTTCGAGACTAGGTTCCACAGATACGCAGTATTTT	CASSSRLGSTDTQYF